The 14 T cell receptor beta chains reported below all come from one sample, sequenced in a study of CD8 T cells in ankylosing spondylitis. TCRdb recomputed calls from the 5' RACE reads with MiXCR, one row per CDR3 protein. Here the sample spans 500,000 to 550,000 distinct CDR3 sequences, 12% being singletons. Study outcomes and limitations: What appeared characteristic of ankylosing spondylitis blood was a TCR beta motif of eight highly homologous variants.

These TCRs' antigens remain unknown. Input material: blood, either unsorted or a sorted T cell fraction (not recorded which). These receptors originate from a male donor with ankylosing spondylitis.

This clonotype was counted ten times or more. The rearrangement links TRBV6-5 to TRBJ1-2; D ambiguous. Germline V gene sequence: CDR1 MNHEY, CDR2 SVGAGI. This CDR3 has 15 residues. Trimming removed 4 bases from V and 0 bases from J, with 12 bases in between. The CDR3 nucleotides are TGTGCCAGCAGTTTGTCCCAACCTACTAACTATGGCTACACCTTC. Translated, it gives CASSLSQPTNYGYTF.

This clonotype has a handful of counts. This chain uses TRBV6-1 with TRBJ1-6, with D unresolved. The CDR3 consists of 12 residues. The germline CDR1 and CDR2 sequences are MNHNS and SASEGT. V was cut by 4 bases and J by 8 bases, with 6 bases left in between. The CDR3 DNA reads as TGTGCCAGCAGTGGGCTGGATTCACCCCTCCACTTT. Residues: CASSGLDSPLHF.

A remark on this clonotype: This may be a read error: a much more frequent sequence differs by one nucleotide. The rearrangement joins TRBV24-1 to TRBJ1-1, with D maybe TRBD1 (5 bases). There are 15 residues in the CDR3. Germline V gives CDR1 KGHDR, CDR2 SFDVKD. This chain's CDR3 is CATSDFEGMNSEAFF. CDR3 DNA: TGTGCCACCAGTGATTTCGAGGGGATGAACTCTGAAGCTTTCTTT.

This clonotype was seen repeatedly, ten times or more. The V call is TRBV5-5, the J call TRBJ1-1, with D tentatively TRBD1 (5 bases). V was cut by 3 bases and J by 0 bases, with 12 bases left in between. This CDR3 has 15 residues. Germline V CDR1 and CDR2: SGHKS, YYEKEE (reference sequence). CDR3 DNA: TGTGCCAGCAGCTCCCAATGGGGGATGAACACTGAAGCTTTCTTT. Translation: CASSSQWGMNTEAFF.

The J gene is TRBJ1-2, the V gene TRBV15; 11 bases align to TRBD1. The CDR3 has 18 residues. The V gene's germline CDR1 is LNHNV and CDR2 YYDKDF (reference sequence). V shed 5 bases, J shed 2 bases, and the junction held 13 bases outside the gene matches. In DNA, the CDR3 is TGTGCCACCAGCCGAACGATTCCCCGGGACAGGGGGAACTATGGCTACACCTTC. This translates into CATSRTIPRDRGNYGYTF.

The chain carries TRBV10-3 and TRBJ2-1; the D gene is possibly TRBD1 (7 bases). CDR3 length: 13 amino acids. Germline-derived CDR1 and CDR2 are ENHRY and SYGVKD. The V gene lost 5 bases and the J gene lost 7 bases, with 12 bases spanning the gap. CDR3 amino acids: CAISQGGSNEQFF. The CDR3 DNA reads TGTGCCATCAGTCAGGGGGGTTCGAATGAGCAGTTCTTC.

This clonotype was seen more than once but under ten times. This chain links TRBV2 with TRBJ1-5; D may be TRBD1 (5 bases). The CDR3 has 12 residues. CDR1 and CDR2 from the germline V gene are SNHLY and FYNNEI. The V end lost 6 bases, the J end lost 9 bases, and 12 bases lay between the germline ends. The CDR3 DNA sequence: TGTGCCAGCAGAGGGACCTCAAGGCCCCAGCATTTT. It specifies CASRGTSRPQHF.

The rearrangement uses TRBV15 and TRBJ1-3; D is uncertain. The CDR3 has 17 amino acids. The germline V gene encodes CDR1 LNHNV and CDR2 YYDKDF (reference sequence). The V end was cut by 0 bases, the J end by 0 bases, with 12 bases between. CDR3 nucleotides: TGTGCCACCAGCAGAGATGCGACCGAGTACTCTGGAAACACCATATATTTT. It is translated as CATSRDATEYSGNTIYF.

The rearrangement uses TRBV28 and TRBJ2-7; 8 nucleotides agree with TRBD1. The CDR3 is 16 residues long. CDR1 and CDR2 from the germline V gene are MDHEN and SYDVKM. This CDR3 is CASSLGSGTGSFEQYV. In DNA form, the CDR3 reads TGTGCCAGCAGTTTAGGCTCCGGGACAGGATCCTTCGAGCAGTACGTC.

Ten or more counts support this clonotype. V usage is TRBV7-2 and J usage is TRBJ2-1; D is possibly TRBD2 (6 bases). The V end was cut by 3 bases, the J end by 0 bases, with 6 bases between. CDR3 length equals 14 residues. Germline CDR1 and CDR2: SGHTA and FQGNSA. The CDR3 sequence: CASSLRGSYNEQFF. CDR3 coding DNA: TGTGCCAGCAGCTTGCGGGGCTCCTACAATGAGCAGTTCTTC. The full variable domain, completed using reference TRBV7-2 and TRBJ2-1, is GAGVSQSPSNKVTEKGKDVELRCDPISGHTALYWYRQSLGQGLEFLIYFQGNSAPDKSGLPSDRFSAERTGGSVSTLTIQRTQQEDSAVYLCASSLRGSYNEQFFGPGTRLTVL.

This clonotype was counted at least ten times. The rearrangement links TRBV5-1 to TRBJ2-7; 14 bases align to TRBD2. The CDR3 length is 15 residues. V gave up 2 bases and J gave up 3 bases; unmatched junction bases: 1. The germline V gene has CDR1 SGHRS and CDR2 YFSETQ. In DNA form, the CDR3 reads TGCGCCAGCAGCTTCGGGACTAGCGGGAGCTACGAGCAGTACGTC. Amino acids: CASSFGTSGSYEQYV.

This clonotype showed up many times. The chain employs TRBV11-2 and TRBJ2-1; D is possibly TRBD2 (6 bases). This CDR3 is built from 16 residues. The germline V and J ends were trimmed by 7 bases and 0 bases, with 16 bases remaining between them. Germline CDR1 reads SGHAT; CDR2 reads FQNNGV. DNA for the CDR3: TGTGCCAGCACCTCACTAGCTGCGAGCTCCTACAATGAGCAGTTCTTC. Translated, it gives CASTSLAASSYNEQFF.

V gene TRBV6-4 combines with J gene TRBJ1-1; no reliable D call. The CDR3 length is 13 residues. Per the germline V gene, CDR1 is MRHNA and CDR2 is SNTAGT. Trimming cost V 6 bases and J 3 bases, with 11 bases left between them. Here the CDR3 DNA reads TGTGCCAGCAGGCAGGAGGAAGACACTGAAGCTTTCTTT. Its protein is CASRQEEDTEAFF.

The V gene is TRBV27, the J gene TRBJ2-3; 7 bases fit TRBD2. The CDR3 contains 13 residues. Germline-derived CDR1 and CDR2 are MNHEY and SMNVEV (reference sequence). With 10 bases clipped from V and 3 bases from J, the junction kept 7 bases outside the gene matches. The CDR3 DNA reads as TGTGCCACCCGCGGGGGTAAGACAGATACGCAGTATTTT. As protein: CATRGGKTDTQYF.